This T cell receptor beta chain comes out of a study of Ad26.COV2.S vaccination and SARS-CoV-2 variants. Study details: Participant was drawn from the COV1001 Ad26.COV2.S trial arm. Participants got Ad26.COV2.S intramuscularly, once or twice 56 days apart. Findings of the study overall: Recipients of either vaccine or placebo displayed similar breadth of non-spike TCRs. Total T cell responses, in the TCR breadth and depth analyses, may have been underestimated.

Repertoires were generated with immunoSEQ multiplex PCR, while TCRdb's copy carries only in-frame clones and drops some. Of approximately 480,000 clones in the sample, approximately 88% are singletons; the top ten hold roughly 13%. A remark on this clone: Its antigen is not known.

The treatment here: some 19 received Ad26.COV2.S at low or high dose, single or two shots; 5 received placebo; per-sample allocation not given. Collection of samples fell on day 63 after the first vaccine or placebo injection. This CDR3 is 14 amino acids long. Germline V CDR1 and CDR2: MNHEY, SVGAGI. Trimming took 0 bases from V and 2 from J, leaving 8 bases between them. The chain couples TRBV6-5 to TRBJ2-7; no clear D gene. Here the sequenced sample was peripheral blood, taken in a trial of Ad26.COV2.S vaccine versus placebo. The TCR sequence derives from a person aged 18-60 years who received the Ad26.COV2.S COVID-19 vaccine or a placebo. The CDR3 reads CASSYSLGTYEQYF. CDR3 bases: TGTGCCAGCAGTTACTCGTTAGGGACCTACGAGCAGTACTTC.